Listed here are 24 T cell receptor beta chains from one sample, sequenced in a study of T cells in tumors after PD-1 blockade. Only in-frame clones appear in the TCRdb table, and some are missing; sequencing was by immunoSEQ multiplex PCR. The repertoire holds fewer than 40,000 clones, with 73% as singletons. Sample: PBMCs, taken after anti-PD-1 treatment. Receptor source: a human donor with basal cell carcinoma.

This sequence joins TRBV6-5 and TRBJ1-6; TRBD1 might be the D (6 bases). V lost 0 bases to trimming and J lost 9 bases, with 12 bases between them. The germline V gene has CDR1 MNHEY and CDR2 SVGAGI. CDR3 length: 15 amino acids. This chain's CDR3 is CASSYSLEGGSPLHF. CDR3 nucleotide sequence: TGTGCCAGCAGTTACTCGCTAGAAGGGGGTTCACCCCTCCACTTT.

This clone was seen once. CDR3 amino acids: CASSLRSGRFKYF. The CDR3 nucleotides read TGTGCCAGCAGTTTAAGGAGCGGGAGGTTTAAGTACTTC. The chain is built from TRBV28 and TRBJ2-5; 9 bases map to TRBD2. The CDR3 extends over 13 amino acids. V shed 2 bases, J shed 12 bases, and the junction held 7 bases outside the gene matches. The germline gives CDR1 MDHEN, CDR2 SYDVKM.

The rearrangement joins TRBV3-1 (or the pseudogene TRBV3-2) to TRBJ2-7; D perhaps matches TRBD2 (5 bases). The CDR3 is 13 residues long. Germline assignment: CDR1 LGHDT and CDR2 YNNKEL (reference sequence). Trimming removed 1 base from V and 4 bases from J, with 8 bases in between. The CDR3 spells CASSQGGLYEQYF. As DNA, the CDR3 is TGTGCCAGCAGCCAAGGAGGGCTTTACGAGCAGTACTTC.

The chain recombines TRBV6-5 with TRBJ1-6; D possibly corresponds to TRBD1 (5 bases). The germline V gene encodes CDR1 MNHEY and CDR2 SVGAGI. The CDR3 contains 15 residues. V lost 0 bases to trimming and J lost 9 bases, with 12 bases between them. This CDR3 is CASSYSGRDGSPLHF. The CDR3 DNA is TGTGCCAGCAGTTACTCGGGCAGGGACGGTTCACCCCTCCACTTT.

The chain recombines TRBV5-5 with TRBJ1-5; 11 positions agree with TRBD1. Germline V gene sequence: CDR1 SGHKS, CDR2 YYEKEE (reference sequence). This CDR3 region has 19 residues. V lost 0 bases and J lost 0; bases outside the gene matches: 8. CDR3 DNA: TGTGCCAGCAGCTTGGAGGGGACAGGGGGACCATATAGCAATCAGCCCCAGCATTTT. Translating it yields CASSLEGTGGPYSNQPQHF.

The chain carries TRBV20-1 and TRBJ2-3; D is unresolved. This CDR3 contains 11 residues. The germline V and J ends were trimmed by 3 bases and 11 bases, with 12 bases remaining between them. The V gene's germline CDR1 is DFQATT and CDR2 SNEGSKA (reference sequence). This CDR3 reads CSASPSGQQYF. Written as DNA, the CDR3 is TGCAGTGCTAGCCCTTCTGGCCAGCAGTATTTT.

V and J are TRBV19 and TRBJ1-2, with a tentative D call TRBD1 (6 bases). The CDR3 covers 12 residues. The V end lost 6 bases, the J end lost 2 bases, and 7 bases lay between the germline ends. Germline V CDR1 and CDR2: LNHDA, SQIVND (reference sequence). The CDR3 sequence is CASRTGNYGYTF. The CDR3, as DNA: TGTGCCAGTAGGACAGGAAACTATGGCTACACCTTC.

About this clone itself: Other DNA sequences in the sample encode the same CDR3. The DNA of the CDR3 is TGTGCCAGCAGTTATACGGAGCATCTGTACTTC. Translating gives CASSYTEHLYF. This chain connects TRBV6-2 or TRBV6-3 to TRBJ2-7; D not resolved. Looked up from germline, CDR1 is MNHEY and CDR2 is SVGEGT. The CDR3 extends over 11 amino acids. V was shortened by 3 bases and J by 12 bases, with 12 bases between the two germline ends.

This chain uses TRBV5-1 with TRBJ2-1; TRBD2 aligns across 7 bases. The germline CDR1 and CDR2 sequences are SGHRS and YFSETQ. V was clipped by 4 bases and J by 6 bases; unmatched bases: 10. The CDR3 sequence is 15 residues long. The CDR3 coding sequence is TGCGCCAGCAGCGCTACTAGCGTGGGTGGCAATGAGCAGTTCTTC. It specifies CASSATSVGGNEQFF. Together with reference TRBV5-1 and TRBJ2-1, the CDR3 gives the full variable domain: KAGVTQTPRYLIKTRGQQVTLSCSPISGHRSVSWYQQTPGQGLQFLFEYFSETQRNKGNFPGRFSGRQFSNSRSEMNVSTLELGDSALYLCASSATSVGGNEQFFGPGTRLTVL.

The V gene is TRBV29-1, the J gene TRBJ2-7; perhaps TRBD2 as D (6 bases). Germline lookup yields CDR1 SQVTM and CDR2 ANQGSEA. This CDR3 is 14 amino acids long. Between the trimmed V and J ends, which lost 7 bases and 5 bases, there was a span of 21 bases. CDR3: CSAHSAGFPDEQYF. CDR3 in DNA: TGCAGCGCCCATAGTGCGGGGTTCCCCGACGAGCAGTACTTC.

This clone came up a few times. This chain uses TRBV4-3 with TRBJ2-7; D possibly corresponds to TRBD1 (6 bases). The V gene's germline CDR1 is LGHNA and CDR2 YSLEER. The V gene lost 0 bases and the J gene lost 0 bases, with 15 bases spanning the gap. The CDR3 spans 17 residues. The CDR3 coding sequence is TGCGCCAGCAGCCAAGATATAGACAGGCACTTCTCCTACGAGCAGTACTTC. It specifies CASSQDIDRHFSYEQYF.

J is TRBJ2-2 and V is TRBV29-1; 10 bases align to TRBD2. V trimming: 3 bases; J trimming: 4 bases; junction bases outside the gene matches: 5. There are 15 residues in the CDR3. The germline V gene encodes CDR1 SQVTM and CDR2 ANQGSEA. CDR3 loop: CSVDRTSGGTGELFF. The CDR3 coding sequence is TGCAGCGTTGACAGGACTAGCGGAGGCACCGGGGAGCTGTTTTTT.

This sequence joins TRBV10-3 and TRBJ2-7; perhaps TRBD2 as D (5 bases). V was shortened by 4 bases and J by 0 bases, with 19 bases between the two germline ends. The V gene's germline CDR1 is ENHRY and CDR2 SYGVKD. CDR3 size: 17 residues. This CDR3 reads CAISGPRAGGSSYEQYF. Written as DNA, the CDR3 is TGTGCCATCAGTGGGCCCCGGGCTGGCGGGTCCTCCTACGAGCAGTACTTC.

The rearrangement uses TRBV2 and TRBJ2-3; 10 bases fit TRBD2. V lost 6 bases to trimming and J lost 3 bases; unmatched junction nucleotides: 6. This CDR3 is built from 15 residues. Germline lookup yields CDR1 SNHLY and CDR2 FYNNEI. This chain's CDR3 is CASSPSGGETDTQYF. The CDR3 region has the DNA TGTGCCAGCAGCCCCAGCGGGGGGGAGACAGATACGCAGTATTTT.

The chain recombines TRBV7-2 with TRBJ2-3, with D tentatively TRBD2 (5 bases). Germline-derived CDR1 and CDR2 are SGHTA and FQGNSA. The V gene lost 0 bases and the J gene lost 4 bases, with 11 bases spanning the gap. The CDR3 has 15 amino acids. Here the CDR3 DNA reads TGTGCCAGCAGCTTAGCTCACGGCGGGTCAGATACGCAGTATTTT. Protein sequence: CASSLAHGGSDTQYF.

The genes are TRBV19 and TRBJ1-1; tentative D call: TRBD1 (6 bases). V was cut by 1 base and J by 2 bases, with 11 bases left in between. The CDR3 totals 15 residues. Germline V lookup: CDR1 LNHDA, CDR2 SQIVND (reference sequence). The CDR3, as DNA: TGTGCCAGTAGTATAGGTGCAGGGGATAACACTGAAGCTTTCTTT. Protein: CASSIGAGDNTEAFF. Full variable domain (outside the CDR3, taken from reference TRBV19 and TRBJ1-1): DGGITQSPKYLFRKEGQNVTLSCEQNLNHDAMYWYRQDPGQGLRLIYYSQIVNDFQKGDIAEGYSVSREKKESFPLTVTSAQKNPTAFYLCASSIGAGDNTEAFFGQGTRLTVV.

This clone has only a few counts. The V and J genes are TRBV2 and TRBJ1-5; D perhaps matches TRBD1 (5 bases). Trimming stripped 7 bases from V and 4 bases from J, with 17 bases between. The CDR3 runs to 15 residues. CDR1 and CDR2 from the germline V gene are SNHLY and FYNNEI. The CDR3 nucleotides read TGTGCCAGCAAGCTTACTGAGGCAGGGAATCAGCCCCAGCATTTT. It specifies CASKLTEAGNQPQHF.

The chain employs TRBV28 and TRBJ1-5; D not resolved. Germline assignment: CDR1 MDHEN and CDR2 SYDVKM. V lost 2 bases and J 5 bases, leaving 7 bases between the germline ends. The CDR3 covers 13 residues. CDR3 protein: CASSLDGYQPQHF. The CDR3 coding sequence is TGTGCCAGCAGTTTAGACGGTTATCAGCCCCAGCATTTT.

The chain uses TRBV2 and TRBJ1-1, with D unresolved. Germline V CDR1 and CDR2: SNHLY, FYNNEI. The CDR3 totals 13 residues. V was pared by 4 bases and J by 2 bases, with 8 bases between. The CDR3 reads CASSGGENTEAFF. CDR3 bases: TGTGCCAGCAGTGGTGGGGAAAACACTGAAGCTTTCTTT.

V gene TRBV19 combines with J gene TRBJ2-1; D tentatively reads TRBD1 or TRBD2 (6 bases each). Germline V gives CDR1 LNHDA, CDR2 SQIVND (reference sequence). This CDR3 has 14 amino acids. Trimming cost V 7 bases and J 3 bases, with 13 bases left between them. CDR3 region: CASKPGAVYNEQFF. The DNA for the CDR3 is TGTGCCAGTAAGCCGGGGGCGGTCTACAATGAGCAGTTCTTC.

The table lists this clone with a few counts. This chain joins TRBV9 and TRBJ1-1; 11 bases are shared with TRBD1. The germline V gene has CDR1 SGDLS and CDR2 YYNGEE. V lost 5 bases and J lost 5; bases outside the gene matches: 5. This CDR3 is 14 amino acids long. CDR3 sequence (DNA): TGTGCCAGCAGTAGCGGACAGGGGGCGACTGAAGCTTTCTTT. Its protein is CASSSGQGATEAFF.

On this clone itself: Sequence at one end of the junction differs from germline and may be a read error. The chain recombines TRBV5-1 with TRBJ2-2; 9 positions agree with TRBD2. CDR1 SGHRS and CDR2 YFSETQ come from the germline V gene. The CDR3 extends over 18 amino acids. CDR3 residues: CARSRPLAGGMNTGELFF. In DNA form, the CDR3 reads TGCGCCCGCAGCCGCCCACTCGCGGGGGGGATGAACACCGGGGAGCTGTTTTTT. Variable domain in full (rest from reference TRBV5-1 and TRBJ2-2): KAGVTQTPRYLIKTRGQQVTLSCSPISGHRSVSWYQQTPGQGLQFLFEYFSETQRNKGNFPGRFSGRQFSNSRSEMNVSTLELGDSALYLCARSRPLAGGMNTGELFFGEGSRLTVL.

V gene TRBV11-3 combines with J gene TRBJ2-6, with 7 bases fitting TRBD1. This CDR3 is built from 16 residues. The V gene's germline CDR1 is SGHNT and CDR2 YENEEA. V lost 5 bases, J lost 4 bases, and 8 bases stayed unmatched. The CDR3 loop reads CASSDHRGAGANVLTF. DNA for the CDR3: TGTGCCAGCAGCGACCACAGGGGCGCGGGGGCCAACGTCCTGACTTTC.

The chain has TRBV19 and TRBJ1-1, with no clear D. CDR1 and CDR2 (germline): LNHDA, SQIVND (reference sequence). The ends were cut back, 5 bases at V and 1 base at J, with 11 bases in the middle. CDR3 length equals 14 residues. The CDR3 is CASSATIANTEAFF. DNA for the CDR3: TGTGCCAGTAGTGCCACCATAGCGAACACTGAAGCTTTCTTT.